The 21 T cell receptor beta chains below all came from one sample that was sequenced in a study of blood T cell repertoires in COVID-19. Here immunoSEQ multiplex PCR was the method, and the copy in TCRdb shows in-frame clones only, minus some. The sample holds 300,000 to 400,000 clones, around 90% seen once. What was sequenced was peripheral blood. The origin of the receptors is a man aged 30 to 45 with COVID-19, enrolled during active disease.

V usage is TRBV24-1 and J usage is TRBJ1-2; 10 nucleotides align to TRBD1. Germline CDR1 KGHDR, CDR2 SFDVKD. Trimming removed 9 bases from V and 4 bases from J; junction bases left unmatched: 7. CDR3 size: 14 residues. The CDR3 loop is CATGGQGTIYGYTF. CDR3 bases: TGTGCCACCGGGGGACAGGGGACTATCTATGGCTACACCTTC.

The CDR3 sequence is CAWSRDSYNSPLHF. The CDR3 DNA is TGTGCCTGGAGTAGGGACAGTTATAATTCACCCCTCCACTTT. The chain couples TRBV30 to TRBJ1-6, with 7 bases fitting TRBD1. The length of the CDR3 is 14 residues. After removal of 2 bases from V and 4 bases from J, the junction contained 2 bases not matched to a gene. The germline V gene encodes CDR1 GTSNPN and CDR2 SVGIG (reference sequence).

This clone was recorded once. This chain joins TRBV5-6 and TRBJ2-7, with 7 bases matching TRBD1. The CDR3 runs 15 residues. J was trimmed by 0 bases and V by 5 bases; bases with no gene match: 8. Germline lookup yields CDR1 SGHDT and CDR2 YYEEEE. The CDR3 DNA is TGTGCCAGCAGTTATAGGACAGGAGACTCCTACGAGCAGTACTTC. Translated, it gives CASSYRTGDSYEQYF.

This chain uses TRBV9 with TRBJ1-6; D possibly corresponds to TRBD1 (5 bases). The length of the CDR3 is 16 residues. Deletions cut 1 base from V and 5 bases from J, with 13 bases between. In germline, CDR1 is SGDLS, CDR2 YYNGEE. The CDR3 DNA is TGTGCCAGCAGCGTAAGCGGGACGGCACATAATTCACCCCTCCACTTT. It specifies CASSVSGTAHNSPLHF.

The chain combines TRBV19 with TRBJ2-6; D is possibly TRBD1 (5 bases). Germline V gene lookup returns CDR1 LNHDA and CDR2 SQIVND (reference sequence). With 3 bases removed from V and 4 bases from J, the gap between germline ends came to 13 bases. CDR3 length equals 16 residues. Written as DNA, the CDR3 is TGTGCCAGTAGTATGTCAGGGTCAGGGGGGGCCAACGTCCTGACTTTC. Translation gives CASSMSGSGGANVLTF.

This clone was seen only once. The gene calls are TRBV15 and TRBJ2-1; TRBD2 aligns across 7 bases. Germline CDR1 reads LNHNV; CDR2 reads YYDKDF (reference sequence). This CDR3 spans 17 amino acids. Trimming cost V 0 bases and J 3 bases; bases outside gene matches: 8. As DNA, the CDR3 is TGTGCCACCAGCAGAGATCGGGCTAGCGGTTTCTACAATGAGCAGTTCTTC. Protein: CATSRDRASGFYNEQFF.

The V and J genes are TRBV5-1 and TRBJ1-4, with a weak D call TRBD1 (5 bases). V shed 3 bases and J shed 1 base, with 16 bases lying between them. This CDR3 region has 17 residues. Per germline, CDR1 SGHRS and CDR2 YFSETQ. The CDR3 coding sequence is TGCGCCAGCAGCTCCACCGGCAGGGCTGGAACTAATGAAAAACTGTTTTTT. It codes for CASSSTGRAGTNEKLFF.

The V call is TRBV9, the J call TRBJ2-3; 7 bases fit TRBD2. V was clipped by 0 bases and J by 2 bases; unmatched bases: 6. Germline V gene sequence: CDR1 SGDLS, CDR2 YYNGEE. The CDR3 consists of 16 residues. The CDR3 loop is CASSVGSGAPTDTQYF. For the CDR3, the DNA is TGTGCCAGCAGCGTAGGGAGCGGGGCCCCCACAGATACGCAGTATTTT.

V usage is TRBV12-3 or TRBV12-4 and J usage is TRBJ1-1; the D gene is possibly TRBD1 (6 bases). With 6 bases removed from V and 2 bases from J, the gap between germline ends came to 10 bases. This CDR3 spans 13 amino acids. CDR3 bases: TGTGCCAGCAGCCCCAGGGGAAACACTGAAGCTTTCTTT. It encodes CASSPRGNTEAFF.

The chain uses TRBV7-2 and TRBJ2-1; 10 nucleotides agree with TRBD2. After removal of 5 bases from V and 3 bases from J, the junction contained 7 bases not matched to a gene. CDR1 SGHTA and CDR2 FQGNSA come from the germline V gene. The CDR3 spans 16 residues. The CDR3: CASSPYIAGGYNEQFF. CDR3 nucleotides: TGTGCCAGCAGCCCATATATAGCGGGGGGCTACAATGAGCAGTTCTTC.

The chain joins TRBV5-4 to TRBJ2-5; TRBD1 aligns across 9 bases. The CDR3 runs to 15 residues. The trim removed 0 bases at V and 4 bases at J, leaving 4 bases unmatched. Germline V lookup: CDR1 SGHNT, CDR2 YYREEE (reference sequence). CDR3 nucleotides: TGTGCCAGCAGCTTGGGGGACAGGGCAATAGAGACCCAGTACTTC. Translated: CASSLGDRAIETQYF.

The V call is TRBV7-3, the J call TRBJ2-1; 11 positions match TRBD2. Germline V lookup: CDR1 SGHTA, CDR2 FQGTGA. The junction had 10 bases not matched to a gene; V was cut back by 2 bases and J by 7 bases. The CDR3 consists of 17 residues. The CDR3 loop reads CASSLELAGGPRNEQFF. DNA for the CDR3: TGTGCCAGCAGCTTAGAGTTAGCGGGGGGGCCGCGGAATGAGCAGTTCTTC. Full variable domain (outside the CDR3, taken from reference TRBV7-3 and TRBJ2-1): GAGVSQTPSNKVTEKGKYVELRCDPISGHTALYWYRQSLGQGPEFLIYFQGTGAADDSGLPNDRFFAVRPEGSVSTLKIQRTERGDSAVYLCASSLELAGGPRNEQFFGPGTRLTVL.

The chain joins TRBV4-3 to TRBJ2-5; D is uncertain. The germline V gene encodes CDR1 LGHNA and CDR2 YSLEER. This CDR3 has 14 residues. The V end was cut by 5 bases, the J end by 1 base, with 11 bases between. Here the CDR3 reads CASSTRIFQETQYF. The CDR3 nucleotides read TGCGCCAGCAGCACCAGAATCTTCCAAGAGACCCAGTACTTC.

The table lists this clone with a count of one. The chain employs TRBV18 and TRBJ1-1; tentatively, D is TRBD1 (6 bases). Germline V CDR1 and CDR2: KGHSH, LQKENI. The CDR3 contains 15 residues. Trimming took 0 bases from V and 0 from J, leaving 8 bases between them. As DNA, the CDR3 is TGTGCCAGCTCACCACCGGCAGGGGTGAACACTGAAGCTTTCTTT. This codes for CASSPPAGVNTEAFF.

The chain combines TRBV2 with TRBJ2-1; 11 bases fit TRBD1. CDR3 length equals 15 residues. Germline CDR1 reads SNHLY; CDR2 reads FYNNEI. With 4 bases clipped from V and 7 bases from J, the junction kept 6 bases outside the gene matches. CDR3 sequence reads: CASSGWTGGQNEQFF. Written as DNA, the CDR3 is TGTGCCAGCAGTGGGTGGACAGGGGGCCAGAATGAGCAGTTCTTC.

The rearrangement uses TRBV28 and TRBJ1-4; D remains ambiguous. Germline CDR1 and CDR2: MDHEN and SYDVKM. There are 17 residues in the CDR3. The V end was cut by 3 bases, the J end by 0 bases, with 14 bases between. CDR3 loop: CASSFPRWKTTNEKLFF. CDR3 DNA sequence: TGTGCCAGCAGTTTCCCCAGGTGGAAGACAACTAATGAAAAACTGTTTTTT.

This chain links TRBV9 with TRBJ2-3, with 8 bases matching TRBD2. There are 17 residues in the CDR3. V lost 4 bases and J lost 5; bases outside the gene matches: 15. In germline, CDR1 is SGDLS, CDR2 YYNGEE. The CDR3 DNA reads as TGTGCCAGCAGCCCTCCCTGGGGAGCGGGGGTTCTAGATACGCAGTATTTT. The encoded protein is CASSPPWGAGVLDTQYF.

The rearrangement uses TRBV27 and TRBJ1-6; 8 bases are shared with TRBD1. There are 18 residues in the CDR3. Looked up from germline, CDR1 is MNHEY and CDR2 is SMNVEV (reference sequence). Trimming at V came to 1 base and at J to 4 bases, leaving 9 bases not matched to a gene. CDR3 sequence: CASSLLTGTGRYNSPLHF. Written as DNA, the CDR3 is TGTGCCAGCAGTTTATTAACCGGGACAGGTCGTTATAATTCACCCCTCCACTTT.

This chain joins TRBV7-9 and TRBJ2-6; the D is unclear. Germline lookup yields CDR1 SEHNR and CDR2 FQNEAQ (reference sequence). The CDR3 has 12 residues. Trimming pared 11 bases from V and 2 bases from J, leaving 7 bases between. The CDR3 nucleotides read TGTGCCTCGTCCGCTGGGGCCAACGTCCTGACTTTC. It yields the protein CASSAGANVLTF.

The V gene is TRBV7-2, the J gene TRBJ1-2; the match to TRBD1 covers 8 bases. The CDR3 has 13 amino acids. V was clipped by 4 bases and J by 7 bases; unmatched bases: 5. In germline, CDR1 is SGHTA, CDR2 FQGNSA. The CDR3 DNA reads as TGTGCCAGCAGCTCGACAGGGGTGGCTGGCTACACCTTC. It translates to CASSSTGVAGYTF.

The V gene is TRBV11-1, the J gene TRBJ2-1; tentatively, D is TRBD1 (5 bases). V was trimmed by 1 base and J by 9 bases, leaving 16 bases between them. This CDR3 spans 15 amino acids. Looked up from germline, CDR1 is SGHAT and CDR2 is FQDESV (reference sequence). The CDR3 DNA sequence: TGTGCCAGCAGCTTAGGGGGCACAGTGTTAGGTGAGCAGTTCTTC. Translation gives CASSLGGTVLGEQFF.